This TCR beta chain was obtained from a study of blood T cells in healthy people across ages. Study observations and caveats: For the donors, CMV status was unknown and possibly confounded expanded clonotype changes.

The germline V gene has CDR1 LNHDA and CDR2 SQIVND (reference sequence). Between the trimmed V and J ends, which lost 7 bases and 5 bases, there was a span of 20 bases. The CDR3 contains 15 residues. A word on this clonotype: Its antigen is unknown.

With a J-beta primer mix and a sample-barcoded 5' primer, a second PCR ran about 6 to 11 cycles. Template switching added a 12-random-nucleotide identifier to every cDNA molecule. TCRdb fed the 5' RACE reads into MiXCR, producing one record per CDR3 protein. The repertoire has under 1,000,000 distinct CDR3 sequences, about 37% of them found once; the top ten carry 13%. The study recruited healthy Caucasian donors from Russia who were aged about 6 to 90. Extractions gave at least 5 micrograms of total RNA per sample. Material for sequencing was blood. The chain couples TRBV19 to TRBJ1-2; D may be TRBD1 (5 bases). The receptor was derived from a man younger than 30 in good health. CDR3: CASTHDRDEGYGYTF. DNA for the CDR3: TGTGCCAGTACTCATGATCGGGACGAGGGATATGGCTACACCTTC.